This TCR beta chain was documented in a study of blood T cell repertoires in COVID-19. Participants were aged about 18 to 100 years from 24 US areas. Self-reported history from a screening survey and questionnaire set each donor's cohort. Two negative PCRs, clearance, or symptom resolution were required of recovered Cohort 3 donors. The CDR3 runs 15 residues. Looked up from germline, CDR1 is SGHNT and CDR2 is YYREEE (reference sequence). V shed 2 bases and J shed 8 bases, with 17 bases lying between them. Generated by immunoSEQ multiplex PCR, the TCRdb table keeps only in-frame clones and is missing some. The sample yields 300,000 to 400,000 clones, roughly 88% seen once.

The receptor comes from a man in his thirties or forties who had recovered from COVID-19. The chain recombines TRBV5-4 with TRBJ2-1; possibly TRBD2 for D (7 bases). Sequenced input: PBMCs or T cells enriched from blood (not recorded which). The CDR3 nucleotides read TGTGCCAGCAGCTTAGGGGGGGCACGTGGAGATGAGCAGTTCTTC. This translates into CASSLGGARGDEQFF. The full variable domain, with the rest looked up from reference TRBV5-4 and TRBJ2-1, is ETGVTQSPTHLIKTRGQQVTLRCSSQSGHNTVSWYQQALGQGPQFIFQYYREEENGRGNFPPRFSGLQFPNYSSELNVNALELDDSALYLCASSLGGARGDEQFFGPGTRLTVL.